This T cell receptor beta chain was sequenced during a study of blood T cell repertoires in COVID-19. On the study more broadly: PBMCs, B-cell-depleted T cells, or T cells provided the cDNA or gDNA that made up the material.

This clone was picked up one time. The CDR3 totals 16 residues. In germline, CDR1 is SEHNR, CDR2 FQNEAQ (reference sequence). Trimming took 5 bases from V and 6 from J; bases not matched to a gene: 13. Assay used: immunoSEQ multiplex PCR; TCRdb lists only in-frame clones, some missing. The sample holds roughly 180,000 clones, 79% seen once. This chain connects TRBV7-9 to TRBJ2-1; 7 bases align to TRBD2. The sequencing input was peripheral blood. The sequence derives from a man in his 60s with active or convalescent COVID-19. The DNA for the CDR3 is TGTGCCAGCAGCCCGAGACTAGCCGTCGGGGGCAATGAGCAGTTCTTC. Residues: CASSPRLAVGGNEQFF.